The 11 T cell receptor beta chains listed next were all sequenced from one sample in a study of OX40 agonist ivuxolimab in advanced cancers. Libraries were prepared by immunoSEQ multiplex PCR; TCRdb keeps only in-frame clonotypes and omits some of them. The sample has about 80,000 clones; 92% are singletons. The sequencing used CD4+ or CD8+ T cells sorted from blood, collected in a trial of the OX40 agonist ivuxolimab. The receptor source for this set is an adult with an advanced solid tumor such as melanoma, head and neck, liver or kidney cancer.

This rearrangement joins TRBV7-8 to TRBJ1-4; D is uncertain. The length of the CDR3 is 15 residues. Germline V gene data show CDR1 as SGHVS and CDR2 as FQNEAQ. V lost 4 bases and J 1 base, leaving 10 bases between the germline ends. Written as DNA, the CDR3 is TGTGCCAGCAGCTCCGGGTGGGGAACTAATGAAAAACTGTTTTTT. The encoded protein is CASSSGWGTNEKLFF.

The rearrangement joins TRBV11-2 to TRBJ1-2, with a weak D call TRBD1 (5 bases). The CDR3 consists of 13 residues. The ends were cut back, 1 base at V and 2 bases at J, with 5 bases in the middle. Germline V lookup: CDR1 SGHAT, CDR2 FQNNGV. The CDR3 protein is CASSLGQNYGYTF. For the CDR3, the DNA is TGTGCCAGCAGCTTAGGACAGAACTATGGCTACACCTTC.

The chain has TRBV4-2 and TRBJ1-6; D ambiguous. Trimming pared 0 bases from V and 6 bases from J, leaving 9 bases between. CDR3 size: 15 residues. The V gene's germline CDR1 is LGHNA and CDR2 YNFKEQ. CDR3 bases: TGTGCCAGCAGCCAAGATAAGGGCATTAATTCACCCCTCCACTTT. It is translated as CASSQDKGINSPLHF.

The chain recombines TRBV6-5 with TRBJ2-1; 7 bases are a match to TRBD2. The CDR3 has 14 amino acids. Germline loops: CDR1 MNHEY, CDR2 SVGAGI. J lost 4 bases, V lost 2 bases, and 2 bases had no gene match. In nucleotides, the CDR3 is TGTGCCAGCAGTTACGGGGGGGATTACAATGAGCAGTTCTTC. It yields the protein CASSYGGDYNEQFF.

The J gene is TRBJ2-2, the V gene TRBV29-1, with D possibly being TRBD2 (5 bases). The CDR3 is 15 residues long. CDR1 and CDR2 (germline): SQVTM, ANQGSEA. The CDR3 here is CSGQVGAVNTGELFF. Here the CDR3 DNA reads TGCAGTGGCCAGGTTGGAGCGGTTAACACCGGGGAGCTGTTTTTT.

The CDR3 spells CASNAGGWGETQYF. The CDR3 nucleotides read TGTGCCAGCAACGCGGGCGGGTGGGGGGAGACCCAGTACTTC. This sequence joins TRBV9 and TRBJ2-5; perhaps D is TRBD1 or TRBD2 (5 bases each). The CDR3 spans 14 residues. The germline V and J ends were trimmed by 6 bases and 5 bases, with 17 bases remaining between them. The V gene's germline CDR1 is SGDLS and CDR2 YYNGEE.

Here the CDR3 DNA reads TGTGCCAGCAGCCCCGGGACCACCGAAAAACTGTTTTTT. It encodes CASSPGTTEKLFF. The chain couples TRBV5-6 to TRBJ1-4, with a tentative D call TRBD1 (5 bases). Trimming stripped 4 bases from V and 8 bases from J, with 12 bases between. The CDR3 spans 13 residues. Germline V lookup: CDR1 SGHDT, CDR2 YYEEEE. The full variable domain, in which reference TRBV5-6 and TRBJ1-4 provide the parts outside the CDR3, is DAGVTQSPTHLIKTRGQQVTLRCSPKSGHDTVSWYQQALGQGPQFIFQYYEEEERQRGNFPDRFSGHQFPNYSSELNVNALLLGDSALYLCASSPGTTEKLFFGSGTQLSVL.

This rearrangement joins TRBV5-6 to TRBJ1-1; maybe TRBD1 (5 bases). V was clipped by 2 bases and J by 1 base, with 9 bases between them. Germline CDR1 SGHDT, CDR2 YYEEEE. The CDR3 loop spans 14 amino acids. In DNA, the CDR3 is TGTGCCAGCAGCTTTGGGACGGAGAACACTGAAGCTTTCTTT. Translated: CASSFGTENTEAFF.

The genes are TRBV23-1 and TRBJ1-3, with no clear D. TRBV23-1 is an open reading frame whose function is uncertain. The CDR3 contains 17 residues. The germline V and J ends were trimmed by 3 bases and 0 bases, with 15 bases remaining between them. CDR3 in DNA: TGCGCCAGCAGTCACACACCCGCGCGTTGCTCTGGAAACACCATATATTTT. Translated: CASSHTPARCSGNTIYF.

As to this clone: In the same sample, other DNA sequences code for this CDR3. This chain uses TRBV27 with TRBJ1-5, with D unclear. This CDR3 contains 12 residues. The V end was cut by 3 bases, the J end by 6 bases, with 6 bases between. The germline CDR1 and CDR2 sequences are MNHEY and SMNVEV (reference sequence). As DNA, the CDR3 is TGTGCCAGCAGTTTCGTCGGTCAGCCCCAGCATTTT. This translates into CASSFVGQPQHF.

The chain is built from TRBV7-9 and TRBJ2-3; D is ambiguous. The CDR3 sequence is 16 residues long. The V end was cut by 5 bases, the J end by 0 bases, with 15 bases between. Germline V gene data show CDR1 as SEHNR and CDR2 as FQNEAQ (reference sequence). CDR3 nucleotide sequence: TGTGCCAGCAGCCCATCGGTTGGGGTTAGCACAGATACGCAGTATTTT. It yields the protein CASSPSVGVSTDTQYF.